A single sample is the source of the 25 T cell receptor beta chains below, sequenced in a study of blood T cell repertoires in COVID-19. TCRdb keeps only in-frame clones here, not all; method: immunoSEQ multiplex PCR. This repertoire shows under 300,000 clones, roughly 80% found once; its top ten account for roughly 3.2%. The sample was peripheral blood. These receptors were taken from a woman aged 18-29 years with acute or convalescent COVID-19.

CDR3 nucleotide sequence: TGTGCCAGCAGTCGACCAGGACAGGGGAGAAACATTCAGTACTTC. As protein: CASSRPGQGRNIQYF. This chain connects TRBV6-5 to TRBJ2-4; 9 bases fit TRBD1. The CDR3 totals 15 residues. Germline assignment: CDR1 MNHEY and CDR2 SVGAGI. The V segment lost 5 bases and the J segment 6 bases; nucleotides outside the gene matches: 8.

V usage is TRBV6-5 and J usage is TRBJ2-2; a possible D gene is TRBD2 (5 bases). The CDR3 sequence is 15 residues long. Trimming took 2 bases from V and 4 from J, leaving 11 bases between them. The germline CDR1 and CDR2 sequences are MNHEY and SVGAGI. CDR3 protein: CASSYGEPGTGELFF. CDR3 nucleotides: TGTGCCAGCAGTTACGGGGAGCCAGGCACCGGGGAGCTGTTTTTT.

Many counts were recorded for this clone. V and J are TRBV6-5 and TRBJ1-6; no firm D call. Trimming removed 6 bases from V and 8 bases from J, with 11 bases in between. Germline CDR1 MNHEY, CDR2 SVGAGI. CDR3 length equals 13 residues. Written as DNA, the CDR3 is TGTGCCAGCAGCAGCTCAGAGGATTCACCCCTCCACTTT. Its translation is CASSSSEDSPLHF.

The chain recombines TRBV5-1 with TRBJ2-1, with 9 bases that match TRBD2. This CDR3 region has 17 residues. The trim removed 0 bases at V and 3 bases at J, leaving 7 bases unmatched. Germline V CDR1 and CDR2: SGHRS, YFSETQ. The CDR3 DNA follows: TGCGCCAGCAGCTTGGTGAGTGGCGGGAGGGTCTACAATGAGCAGTTCTTC. This translates into CASSLVSGGRVYNEQFF.

The chain couples TRBV7-2 to TRBJ2-1; 8 bases are a match to TRBD1. Germline V gives CDR1 SGHTA, CDR2 FQGNSA. The CDR3 consists of 17 residues. Trimming at V came to 5 bases and at J to 4 bases, leaving 13 bases not matched to a gene. CDR3 in DNA: TGTGCCAGCAGCCAACCCGGACAGGGAAGGTCTTACAATGAGCAGTTCTTC. Translation gives CASSQPGQGRSYNEQFF. Variable domain in full (rest from reference TRBV7-2 and TRBJ2-1): GAGVSQSPSNKVTEKGKDVELRCDPISGHTALYWYRQSLGQGLEFLIYFQGNSAPDKSGLPSDRFSAERTGGSVSTLTIQRTQQEDSAVYLCASSQPGQGRSYNEQFFGPGTRLTVL.

Only one count was recorded for this clone. This rearrangement joins TRBV29-1 to TRBJ2-5; 10 nucleotides align to TRBD2. CDR1 is SQVTM and CDR2 is ANQGSEA in the germline V gene. The V segment lost 8 bases and the J segment 4 bases; nucleotides outside the gene matches: 13. The CDR3 runs to 15 residues. This CDR3 reads CSSQGGLATGETQYF. The CDR3 DNA follows: TGCAGCTCCCAGGGGGGACTAGCGACAGGAGAGACCCAGTACTTC.

The chain recombines TRBV19 with TRBJ2-1; 13 bases align to TRBD2. CDR1 is LNHDA, CDR2 SQIVND, per germline (reference sequence). The CDR3 totals 18 residues. V lost 2 bases to trimming and J lost 3 bases; unmatched junction nucleotides: 7. The CDR3 loop reads CASSIRTSGRSHYNEQFF. CDR3 coding DNA: TGTGCCAGTAGTATAAGGACTAGCGGGAGATCCCACTACAATGAGCAGTTCTTC.

The rearrangement links TRBV7-8 to TRBJ2-7, with 7 bases identical to TRBD1. This CDR3 contains 15 residues. The V gene end was trimmed by 1 base and the J gene end by 5 bases; junction bases not matched to a gene: 8. The germline CDR1 and CDR2 sequences are SGHVS and FQNEAQ. As DNA, the CDR3 is TGTGCCAGCAGCTTAGGGGCAGGGGGACAAAACGAGCAGTACTTC. Its protein product is CASSLGAGGQNEQYF.

This clone was picked up a small number of times. The chain recombines TRBV6-5 with TRBJ1-1; 7 bases are a match to TRBD1. This CDR3 contains 15 residues. CDR1 is MNHEY and CDR2 is SVGAGI in the germline V gene. Losses at the gene ends were 1 base for V and 1 base for J; bases not matched to a gene: 3. CDR3 protein: CASSYYAGGNTEAFF. The DNA of the CDR3 is TGTGCCAGCAGTTACTACGCAGGGGGGAACACTGAAGCTTTCTTT.

The genes are TRBV19 and TRBJ2-5, with 8 bases aligning to TRBD1. CDR3 length equals 13 residues. The germline gives CDR1 LNHDA, CDR2 SQIVND (reference sequence). Losses at the gene ends were 6 bases for V and 5 bases for J; bases not matched to a gene: 5. CDR3 coding DNA: TGTGCCAGTAGGTCCAGGGGGCAGGAGACCCAGTACTTC. It encodes CASRSRGQETQYF. The full variable domain, with the rest looked up from reference TRBV19 and TRBJ2-5, is DGGITQSPKYLFRKEGQNVTLSCEQNLNHDAMYWYRQDPGQGLRLIYYSQIVNDFQKGDIAEGYSVSREKKESFPLTVTSAQKNPTAFYLCASRSRGQETQYFGPGTRLLVL.

The chain links TRBV6-5 to TRBJ1-6; maybe TRBD1 (5 bases). Germline loops: CDR1 MNHEY, CDR2 SVGAGI. The germline V and J ends were trimmed by 2 bases and 11 bases, with 13 bases remaining between them. The CDR3 length is 14 residues. CDR3 coding DNA: TGTGCCAGCAGTTACCGATCCGGGGGAACACCCCTCCACTTT. It codes for CASSYRSGGTPLHF.

J is TRBJ1-1 and V is TRBV29-1; no clear D. The germline V gene has CDR1 SQVTM and CDR2 ANQGSEA. This CDR3 comprises 11 residues. With 4 bases removed from V and 6 bases from J, the gap between germline ends came to 9 bases. The CDR3 DNA sequence: TGCAGCGTTGGGGAGAATTCTGAAGCTTTCTTT. Residues: CSVGENSEAFF. The full variable domain, completed using reference TRBV29-1 and TRBJ1-1, is SAVISQKPSRDICQRGTSLTIQCQVDSQVTMMFWYRQQPGQSLTLIATANQGSEATYESGFVIDKFPISRPNLTFSTLTVSNMSPEDSSIYLCSVGENSEAFFGQGTRLTVV.

J is TRBJ2-6 and V is TRBV27; D possibly corresponds to TRBD1 (6 bases). The germline V gene encodes CDR1 MNHEY and CDR2 SMNVEV (reference sequence). Trimming cost V 3 bases and J 0 bases, with 12 bases left between them. The CDR3 covers 17 residues. Written as DNA, the CDR3 is TGTGCCAGCAGTTTCGACAGGAAGAGCTCTGGGGCCAACGTCCTGACTTTC. Translated: CASSFDRKSSGANVLTF.

The rearrangement links TRBV24-1 to TRBJ2-7, with D tentatively TRBD2 (5 bases). The CDR3 is made up of 13 amino acids. The germline CDR1 and CDR2 sequences are KGHDR and SFDVKD. V dropped 2 bases and J dropped 2 bases, with 6 bases sitting between them. The CDR3 loop is CATSDSGTYEQYF. The CDR3 nucleotides are TGTGCCACCAGTGATTCCGGGACCTACGAGCAGTACTTC.

This clone was observed a handful of times. The J gene is TRBJ2-5, the V gene TRBV11-2, with a tentative D call TRBD1 (6 bases). Germline CDR1 is SGHAT and CDR2 is FQNNGV. The CDR3 has 14 residues. V was clipped by 5 bases and J by 2 bases, with 12 bases between them. The CDR3 loop reads CASSARTEQETQYF. As DNA, the CDR3 is TGTGCCAGCAGCGCCCGGACAGAGCAAGAGACCCAGTACTTC.

The V call is TRBV21-1, the J call TRBJ2-3; TRBD1, the table's D call, lacks a check against the DNA. TRBV21-1 is a pseudogene segment. The CDR3 totals 19 residues. For the CDR3, the DNA is TGTGCCAGCAGCAAACTTTTAGGAGCCAGGGGAGAAAGCACAGATACGCAGTATTTT. This sequence encodes CASSKLLGARGESTDTQYF.

The gene calls are TRBV12-5 and TRBJ2-7, with 7 nucleotides matching TRBD1. The V gene end was trimmed by 6 bases and the J gene end by 5 bases; junction bases not matched to a gene: 10. CDR3 length equals 14 residues. Germline V CDR1 and CDR2: LGHNT, FRNRAP. CDR3 DNA: TGTGCTAGTGGACCAGAAAGGGACAGTCACGAGCAGTACTTC. Translation gives CASGPERDSHEQYF.

This clone was counted once. J is TRBJ2-1 and V is TRBV5-1; 13 nucleotides match TRBD2. CDR3 size: 15 residues. Trimming took 3 bases from V and 6 from J; bases not matched to a gene: 3. CDR1 SGHRS and CDR2 YFSETQ come from the germline V gene. The CDR3 spells CASSSGLAGANEQFF. CDR3 nucleotide sequence: TGCGCCAGCAGCTCCGGACTAGCGGGAGCCAATGAGCAGTTCTTC. The full variable domain, its missing parts supplied by reference TRBV5-1 and TRBJ2-1, is KAGVTQTPRYLIKTRGQQVTLSCSPISGHRSVSWYQQTPGQGLQFLFEYFSETQRNKGNFPGRFSGRQFSNSRSEMNVSTLELGDSALYLCASSSGLAGANEQFFGPGTRLTVL.

V gene TRBV7-2 combines with J gene TRBJ2-5; D possibly corresponds to TRBD2 (6 bases). The CDR3 consists of 15 residues. V was pared by 8 bases and J by 1 base, with 17 bases between. CDR1 is SGHTA, CDR2 FQGNSA, per germline. The CDR3 is CASLPGEWTQETQYF. Here the CDR3 DNA reads TGTGCCAGCCTACCGGGGGAATGGACCCAAGAGACCCAGTACTTC.

The chain combines TRBV2 with TRBJ2-7, with a weak D call TRBD1 (7 bases). Germline-derived CDR1 and CDR2 are SNHLY and FYNNEI. The CDR3 consists of 14 residues. V lost 4 bases, J lost 0 bases, and 10 bases lay in between. CDR3 in DNA: TGTGCCAGCAGTGGGGGGGACAGCTCCTACGAGCAGTACTTC. Amino acids: CASSGGDSSYEQYF.

This rearrangement joins TRBV4-3 to TRBJ2-2; D call uncertain. Trimming cost V 0 bases and J 6 bases, with 8 bases left between them. Germline V gene sequence: CDR1 LGHNA, CDR2 YSLEER. The CDR3 runs 14 residues. In DNA, the CDR3 is TGCGCCAGCAGCCAAGATAGATTCGCCGGGGAGCTGTTTTTT. It specifies CASSQDRFAGELFF.

The CDR3 sequence is CASSLGQSYNSPLHF. CDR3 in DNA: TGTGCCAGCAGCTTAGGACAATCCTATAATTCACCCCTCCACTTT. The rearrangement joins TRBV5-8 to TRBJ1-6, with D tentatively TRBD1 (5 bases). Germline V gene lookup returns CDR1 SGHTS and CDR2 YDEGEE. V was pared by 2 bases and J by 1 base, with 7 bases between. This CDR3 contains 15 residues.

CDR3 loop: CASGGLGGWNEQFF. DNA for the CDR3: TGTGCCAGCGGCGGACTAGGGGGTTGGAATGAGCAGTTCTTC. The genes are TRBV27 and TRBJ2-1; D is perhaps TRBD2 (7 bases). CDR3 length equals 14 residues. The germline CDR1 and CDR2 sequences are MNHEY and SMNVEV (reference sequence). V gave up 8 bases and J gave up 7 bases, with 18 bases separating them.

The rearrangement uses TRBV28 and TRBJ2-5; TRBD1 agrees at 7 bases. Losses at the gene ends were 5 bases for V and 1 base for J; bases not matched to a gene: 7. The germline V gene encodes CDR1 MDHEN and CDR2 SYDVKM. CDR3 size: 15 residues. The CDR3 protein is CASSLSGTAQETQYF. CDR3 DNA: TGTGCCAGCAGTCTTTCCGGGACAGCCCAAGAGACCCAGTACTTC.

The chain employs TRBV6-1 and TRBJ2-1; the match to TRBD2 covers 8 bases. The CDR3 consists of 15 residues. CDR1 and CDR2 (germline): MNHNS, SASEGT. The junction had 6 bases not matched to a gene; V was cut back by 2 bases and J by 6 bases. CDR3 loop: CASSELAGSGNEQFF. The CDR3 DNA reads as TGTGCCAGCAGTGAACTAGCGGGCTCGGGCAATGAGCAGTTCTTC.